Listed here are 24 T cell receptor beta chains from one sample, sequenced in a study of CD8+CD57+ T cells in acquired aplastic anemia. Profiling of TCR beta VDJ combinations and CDR3 sequences used genomic DNA as template. TCRdb reanalysed the reads using MiXCR and keeps one entry per CDR3 protein. The top ten clones hold 40% to 55% of a sample with about 190,000 distinct CDR3 sequences, 64% of them seen once. Sequences were obtained from sorted CD4+, CD8+, or CD8+CD57+ T cells (not recorded which) from PBMCs. These receptors all come from a human donor with severe aplastic anemia or a healthy control (not recorded which).

This clonotype was recorded at least ten times. CDR3 sequence: CASSFGTAQETQYF. CDR3 sequence (DNA): TGTGCCAGCAGTTTCGGGACAGCCCAAGAGACCCAGTACTTC. The chain combines TRBV6-2 or TRBV6-3 with TRBJ2-5; 7 nucleotides align to TRBD1. V gave up 4 bases and J gave up 1 base; unmatched junction bases: 3. CDR1 and CDR2 (germline): MNHEY, SVGEGT. The CDR3 loop spans 14 amino acids.

The chain links TRBV20-1 to TRBJ2-1; TRBD2 matches at 10 bases. The CDR3 runs to 15 residues. V lost 2 bases and J lost 8; bases outside the gene matches: 9. CDR1 is DFQATT and CDR2 is SNEGSKA in the germline V gene (reference sequence). CDR3 coding DNA: TGCAGTGCTAGACCTTCTAGCGGGAGCAGCTATGAGCAGTTCTTC. Its protein product is CSARPSSGSSYEQFF.

The chain couples TRBV29-1 to TRBJ2-3; tentatively, D is TRBD1 (6 bases). The germline V gene has CDR1 SQVTM and CDR2 ANQGSEA. CDR3 length: 15 amino acids. Trimming took 4 bases from V and 0 from J, leaving 14 bases between them. CDR3 nucleotide sequence: TGCAGCGTTGTGCTCGACGGGACAAGCACAGATACGCAGTATTTT. Translating it yields CSVVLDGTSTDTQYF.

The rearrangement joins TRBV12-3 or TRBV12-4 to TRBJ2-3; either TRBD1 or TRBD2 may supply D (5 bases each). The CDR3 sequence is 16 residues long. Trimming removed 2 bases at V and 3 bases at J, with 15 bases between. The CDR3 DNA follows: TGTGCCAGCAGTTTATTCCGGGGCGAGGGGACAGATACGCAGTATTTT. Translation gives CASSLFRGEGTDTQYF.

The V and J genes are TRBV5-1 and TRBJ1-2; D unclear. The germline V gene encodes CDR1 SGHRS and CDR2 YFSETQ. V lost 4 bases and J 0 bases, leaving 22 bases between the germline ends. The CDR3 is made up of 18 amino acids. Here the CDR3 DNA reads TGCGCCAGCAGCCCGCGCCGGCCACAGACACTCTCTAACTATGGCTACACCTTC. Its protein product is CASSPRRPQTLSNYGYTF.

The V and J genes are TRBV7-4 and TRBJ2-3; D might be TRBD1 (5 bases). CDR1 SGHVT and CDR2 SQSDAQ come from the germline V gene. The CDR3 sequence is 12 residues long. Trimming took off 7 bases at V and 2 bases at J, with 7 bases between the two ends. The CDR3 nucleotides are TGTGCCAGCATAGGGGCCACAGATACGCAGTATTTT. It specifies CASIGATDTQYF.

This clonotype was detected only a few times. The chain combines TRBV29-1 with TRBJ1-2; 7 nucleotides align to TRBD1. Trimming removed 3 bases from V and 2 bases from J; junction bases left unmatched: 3. The CDR3 has 13 amino acids. Germline lookup yields CDR1 SQVTM and CDR2 ANQGSEA. The CDR3 bases are TGCAGCGTTGATTCGACAGGGAACTATGGCTACACCTTC. Amino acid sequence: CSVDSTGNYGYTF.

With regard to this clonotype: A clone one base away is much larger, so this may be a read error. The genes are TRBV6-5 and TRBJ1-5, with TRBD1 matching over 7 bases. The ends lost 5 bases at V and 0 bases at J; junction bases unmatched: 4. This CDR3 contains 15 residues. From germline, CDR1 is MNHEY and CDR2 SVGAGI. CDR3 DNA: TGTGCCAGCAGTGGACAGGTGGATAGCAATCAGCCCCAGCATTTT. It codes for CASSGQVDSNQPQHF.

Only a few counts were recorded for this clonotype. The gene calls are TRBV3-1 and TRBJ1-2, with D perhaps matching TRBD1 (5 bases). With 5 bases removed from V and 2 bases from J, the gap between germline ends came to 21 bases. The CDR3 sequence is 17 residues long. The germline gives CDR1 LGHDT, CDR2 YNNKEL (reference sequence). The chain's CDR3 is CASSSLGAASLNYGYTF. CDR3 DNA sequence: TGTGCCAGCAGCTCACTCGGGGCGGCGTCGCTCAACTATGGCTACACCTTC.

This chain links TRBV15 with TRBJ2-5; either TRBD1 or TRBD2 may supply D (5 bases each). Germline V gene data show CDR1 as LNHNV and CDR2 as YYDKDF (reference sequence). Trimming cost V 0 bases and J 5 bases, with 13 bases left between them. The CDR3 loop spans 15 amino acids. CDR3 DNA: TGTGCCACCAGCAGAGATTTGGGGGTAGGGGAGACCCAGTACTTC. Its protein product is CATSRDLGVGETQYF.

This clonotype was detected ten times or more. Here the CDR3 reads CASSLALAGPIPYEQYF. CDR3 sequence (DNA): TGTGCCAGCAGCTTAGCGCTCGCGGGGCCTATACCTTACGAGCAGTACTTC. The V and J genes are TRBV7-8 and TRBJ2-7, with a tentative D call TRBD2 (6 bases). This CDR3 spans 17 amino acids. Germline lookup yields CDR1 SGHVS and CDR2 FQNEAQ. Trimming cost V 0 bases and J 4 bases, with 19 bases left between them.

This clonotype was seen only a few times. The J gene is TRBJ1-2, the V gene TRBV9; D is possibly TRBD1 (6 bases). This CDR3 has 15 amino acids. The V gene's germline CDR1 is SGDLS and CDR2 YYNGEE. V lost 3 bases and J lost 2, with 14 bases in between. Here the CDR3 DNA reads TGTGCCAGCAGCGCACAGGGAGGACAGAACTATGGCTACACCTTC. It is translated as CASSAQGGQNYGYTF.

V is TRBV7-6 and J is TRBJ1-5; no clear D. Per the germline V gene, CDR1 is SGHVS and CDR2 is FNYEAQ. The CDR3 runs 13 residues. V was cut by 3 bases and J by 0 bases, with 3 bases left in between. This CDR3 reads CASSFGSNQPQHF. For the CDR3, the DNA is TGTGCCAGCAGCTTCGGTAGCAATCAGCCCCAGCATTTT.

The CDR3 sequence is CSADGTENYEQYF. The CDR3 bases are TGCAGTGCCGACGGGACTGAAAACTACGAGCAGTACTTC. This sequence joins TRBV20-1 and TRBJ2-7; TRBD2 might be the D (6 bases). Between the trimmed V and J ends, which lost 6 bases and 3 bases, there was a span of 15 bases. CDR3 length: 13 amino acids. CDR1 is DFQATT, CDR2 SNEGSKA, per germline (reference sequence).

In this sample, this clonotype turned up a few times. The V gene is TRBV12-3 or TRBV12-4, the J gene TRBJ1-5, with D unclear. V shed 2 bases and J shed 5 bases, with 13 bases lying between them. This CDR3 contains 15 residues. The chain's CDR3 is CASSLNRRADQPQHF. CDR3 nucleotide sequence: TGTGCCAGCAGTTTAAATAGGAGGGCGGATCAGCCCCAGCATTTT.

This clonotype was seen just once. V gene TRBV7-3 combines with J gene TRBJ2-7, with 9 bases lining up with TRBD1. Germline loops: CDR1 SGHTA, CDR2 FQGTGA. Trimming removed 5 bases from V and 6 bases from J; junction bases left unmatched: 5. The CDR3 spans 13 residues. For the CDR3, the DNA is TGTGCCAGCAGCGGTGGACAGGGGACCGAGCAGTACTTC. It encodes CASSGGQGTEQYF.

A few counts support this clonotype. The chain has TRBV20-1 and TRBJ2-7, with unresolved D. In germline, CDR1 is DFQATT, CDR2 SNEGSKA (reference sequence). V shed 6 bases and J shed 2 bases, with 14 bases lying between them. This CDR3 comprises 13 residues. CDR3 nucleotides: TGCAGTGCCCTGCCGGCCACCACCTACGAGCAGTACTTC. Translation: CSALPATTYEQYF.

The table lists this clonotype with a count of one. This rearrangement joins TRBV7-8 to TRBJ1-1; the D is unclear. The CDR3 is 13 residues long. CDR1 SGHVS and CDR2 FQNEAQ come from the germline V gene. V was shortened by 1 base and J by 5 bases, with 8 bases between the two germline ends. The CDR3 here is CASSLELETEAFF. The CDR3 nucleotides are TGTGCCAGCAGCTTAGAGTTGGAGACTGAAGCTTTCTTT.

A single count supports this clonotype. A clone one base away is much larger, so this may be a read error. The DNA of the CDR3 is TGTGCTAGCAGGCGTCAGGGGGTCGGGGAGCTGTTTTTT. Protein product: CASRRQGVGELFF. The rearrangement uses TRBV7-7 and TRBJ2-2, with 7 bases identical to TRBD1. Germline assignment: CDR1 SSHAT and CDR2 FNYEAQ (reference sequence). CDR3 length: 13 residues.

This chain links TRBV20-1 with TRBJ2-7; maybe TRBD1 (6 bases). The CDR3 sequence is 16 residues long. Trimming removed 1 base at V and 2 bases at J, with 18 bases between. CDR1 is DFQATT and CDR2 is SNEGSKA in the germline V gene (reference sequence). CDR3 region: CSARGGLTGKPYEQYF. CDR3 nucleotides: TGCAGTGCTAGAGGGGGCCTCACAGGGAAACCCTACGAGCAGTACTTC.

V is TRBV12-3 or TRBV12-4 and J is TRBJ2-3, with D uncertain. The CDR3 sequence is 13 residues long. V was pared by 3 bases and J by 5 bases, with 9 bases between. CDR3: CASSFFEQDTQYF. The DNA of the CDR3 is TGTGCCAGCAGTTTTTTTGAGCAAGATACGCAGTATTTT.

V gene TRBV7-9 combines with J gene TRBJ1-4; TRBD1 aligns across 7 bases. The V gene's germline CDR1 is SEHNR and CDR2 FQNEAQ (reference sequence). The V segment lost 4 bases and the J segment 6 bases; nucleotides outside the gene matches: 8. The CDR3 has 15 amino acids. The CDR3 coding sequence is TGTGCCAGCAGCTATCAGGGGGGAGAAGATGAAAAACTGTTTTTT. Translated: CASSYQGGEDEKLFF.

This chain connects TRBV2 to TRBJ2-3; D is undetermined. Germline V lookup: CDR1 SNHLY, CDR2 FYNNEI. The V end was cut by 8 bases, the J end by 0 bases, with 12 bases between. This CDR3 comprises 14 residues. The DNA of the CDR3 is TGTGCCAGCCTCCAGGCTGTGAGCACAGATACGCAGTATTTT. This gives the protein CASLQAVSTDTQYF. The complete variable domain, with remaining parts taken from reference TRBV2 and TRBJ2-3, reads EPEVTQTPSHQVTQMGQEVILRCVPISNHLYFYWYRQILGQKVEFLVSFYNNEISEKSEIFDDQFSVERPDGSNFTLKIRSTKLEDSAMYFCASLQAVSTDTQYFGPGTRLTVL.

This chain uses TRBV2 with TRBJ1-1; D gene uncertain. CDR3 length equals 13 residues. V was clipped by 7 bases and J by 1 base, with 10 bases between them. Germline V CDR1 and CDR2: SNHLY, FYNNEI. The CDR3 DNA sequence: TGTGCCAGCAAGAGGTTATCGAACACTGAAGCTTTCTTT. It translates to CASKRLSNTEAFF.